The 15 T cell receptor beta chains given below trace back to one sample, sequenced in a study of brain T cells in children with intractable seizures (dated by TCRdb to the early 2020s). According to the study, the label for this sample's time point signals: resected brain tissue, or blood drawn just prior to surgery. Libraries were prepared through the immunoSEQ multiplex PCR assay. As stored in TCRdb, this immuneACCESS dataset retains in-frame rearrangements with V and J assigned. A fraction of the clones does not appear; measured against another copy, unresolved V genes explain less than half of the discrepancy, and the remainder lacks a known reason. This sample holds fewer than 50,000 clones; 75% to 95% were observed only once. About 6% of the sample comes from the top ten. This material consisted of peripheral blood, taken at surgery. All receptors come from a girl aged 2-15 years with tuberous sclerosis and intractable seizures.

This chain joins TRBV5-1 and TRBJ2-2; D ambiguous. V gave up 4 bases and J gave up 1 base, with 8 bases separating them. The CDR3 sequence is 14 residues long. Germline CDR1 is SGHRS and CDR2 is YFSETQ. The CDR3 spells CASSPSGNTGELFF. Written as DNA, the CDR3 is TGCGCCAGCAGCCCCTCGGGGAACACCGGGGAGCTGTTTTTT.

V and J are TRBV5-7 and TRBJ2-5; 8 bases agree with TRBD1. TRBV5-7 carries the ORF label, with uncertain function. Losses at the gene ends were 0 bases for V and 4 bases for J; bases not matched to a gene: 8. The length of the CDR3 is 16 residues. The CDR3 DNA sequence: TGTGCCAGCAGCTTGGCCTCGCAGGGGGCAAGAGAGACCCAGTACTTC. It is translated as CASSLASQGARETQYF.

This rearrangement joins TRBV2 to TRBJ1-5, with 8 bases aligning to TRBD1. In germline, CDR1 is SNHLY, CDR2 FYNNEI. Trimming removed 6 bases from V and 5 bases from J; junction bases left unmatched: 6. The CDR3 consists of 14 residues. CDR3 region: CASSAGTGDQPQHF. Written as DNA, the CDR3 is TGTGCCAGCAGCGCCGGGACAGGTGATCAGCCCCAGCATTTT.

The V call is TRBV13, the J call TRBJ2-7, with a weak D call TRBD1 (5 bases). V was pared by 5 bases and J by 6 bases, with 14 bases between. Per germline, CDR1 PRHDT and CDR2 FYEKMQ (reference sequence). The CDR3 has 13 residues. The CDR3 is CASSPVRVGEQYF. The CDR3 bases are TGTGCCAGCAGCCCCGTCAGGGTAGGCGAGCAGTACTTC.

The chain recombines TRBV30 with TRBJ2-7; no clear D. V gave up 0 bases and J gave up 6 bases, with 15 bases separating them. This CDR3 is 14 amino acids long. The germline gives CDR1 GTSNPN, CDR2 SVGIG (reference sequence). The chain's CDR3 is CAWSVLLGDCEQYV. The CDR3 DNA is TGTGCCTGGAGTGTACTTTTGGGCGATTGCGAGCAGTACGTC.

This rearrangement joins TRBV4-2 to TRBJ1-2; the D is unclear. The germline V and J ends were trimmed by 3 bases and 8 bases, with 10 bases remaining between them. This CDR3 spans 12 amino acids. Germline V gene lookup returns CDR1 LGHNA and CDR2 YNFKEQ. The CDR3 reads CASSHMRGGYTF. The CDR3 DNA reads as TGTGCCAGCAGCCACATGCGAGGAGGCTACACCTTC.

Here the CDR3 DNA reads TGTGCCAGCAGCCCCAACCCCGGGGCTGGCTATGGCTACACCTTC. Translated, it gives CASSPNPGAGYGYTF. This chain connects TRBV3-1 (or the pseudogene TRBV3-2) to TRBJ1-2; tentative D call: TRBD1 (5 bases). The germline V gene encodes CDR1 LGHDT and CDR2 YNNKEL (reference sequence). This CDR3 has 15 amino acids. V lost 4 bases and J 4 bases, leaving 16 bases between the germline ends.

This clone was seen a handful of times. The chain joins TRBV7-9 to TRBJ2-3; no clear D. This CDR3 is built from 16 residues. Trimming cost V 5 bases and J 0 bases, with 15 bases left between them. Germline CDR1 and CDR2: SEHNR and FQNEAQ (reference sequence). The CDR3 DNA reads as TGTGCCAGCAGCGGCAGGCAAGGCCTTAGCACAGATACGCAGTATTTT. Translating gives CASSGRQGLSTDTQYF.

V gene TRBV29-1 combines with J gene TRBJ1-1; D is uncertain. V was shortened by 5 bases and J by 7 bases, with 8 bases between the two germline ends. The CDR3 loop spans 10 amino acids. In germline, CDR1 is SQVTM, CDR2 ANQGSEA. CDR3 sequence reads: CSVSDYEAFF. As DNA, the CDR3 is TGCAGCGTTTCGGACTATGAAGCTTTCTTT.

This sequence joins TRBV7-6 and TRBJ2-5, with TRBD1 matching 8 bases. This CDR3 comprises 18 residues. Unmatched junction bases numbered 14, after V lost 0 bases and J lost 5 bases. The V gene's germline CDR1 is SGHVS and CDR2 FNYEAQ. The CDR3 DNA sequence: TGTGCCAGCAGCTTAGCCCCGGGACAGGTCAGACGGGGGGAGACCCAGTACTTC. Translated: CASSLAPGQVRRGETQYF.

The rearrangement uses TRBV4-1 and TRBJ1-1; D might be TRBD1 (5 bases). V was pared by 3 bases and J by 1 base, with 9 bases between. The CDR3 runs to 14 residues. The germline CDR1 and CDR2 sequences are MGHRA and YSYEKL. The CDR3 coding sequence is TGCGCCAGCAGCCACAGTACAGGGAACACTGAAGCTTTCTTT. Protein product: CASSHSTGNTEAFF.

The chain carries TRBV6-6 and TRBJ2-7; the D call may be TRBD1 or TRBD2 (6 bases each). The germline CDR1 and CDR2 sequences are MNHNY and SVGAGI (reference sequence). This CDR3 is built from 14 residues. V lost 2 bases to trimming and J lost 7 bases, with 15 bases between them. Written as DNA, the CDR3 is TGTGCCAGCAGTTACGGGGGGCGCGGGTATGAGCAGTACGTC. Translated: CASSYGGRGYEQYV.

CDR3 coding DNA: TGTGCCAGCAGTGCCCCGACTAGCGGGGGGGATCTCACAGATACGCAGTATTTT. It yields the protein CASSAPTSGGDLTDTQYF. The rearrangement uses TRBV2 and TRBJ2-3, with 14 bases aligning to TRBD2. Germline loops: CDR1 SNHLY, CDR2 FYNNEI. The ends lost 4 bases at V and 2 bases at J; junction bases unmatched: 8. The CDR3 runs to 18 residues.

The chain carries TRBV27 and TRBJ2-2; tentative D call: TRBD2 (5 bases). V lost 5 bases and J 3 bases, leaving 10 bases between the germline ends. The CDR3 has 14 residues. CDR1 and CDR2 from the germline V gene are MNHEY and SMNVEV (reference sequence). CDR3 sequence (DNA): TGTGCCAGCAGTGACTACCTTGACACCGGGGAGCTGTTTTTT. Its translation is CASSDYLDTGELFF.

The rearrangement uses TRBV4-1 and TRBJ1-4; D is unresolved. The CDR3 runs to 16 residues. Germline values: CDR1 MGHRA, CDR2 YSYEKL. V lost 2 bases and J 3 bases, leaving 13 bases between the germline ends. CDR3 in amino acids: CASSQRLFGSNEKLFF. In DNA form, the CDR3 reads TGCGCCAGCAGCCAACGCCTTTTCGGGTCTAATGAAAAACTGTTTTTT.